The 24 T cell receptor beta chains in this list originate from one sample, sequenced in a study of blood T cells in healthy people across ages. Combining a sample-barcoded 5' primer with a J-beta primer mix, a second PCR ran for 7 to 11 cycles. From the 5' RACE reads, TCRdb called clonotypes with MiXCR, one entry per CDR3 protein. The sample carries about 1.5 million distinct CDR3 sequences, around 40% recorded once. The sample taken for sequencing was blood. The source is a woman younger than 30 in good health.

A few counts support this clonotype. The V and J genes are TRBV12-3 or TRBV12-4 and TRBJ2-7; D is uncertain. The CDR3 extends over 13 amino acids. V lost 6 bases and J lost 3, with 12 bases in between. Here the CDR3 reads CASRATENYEQYF. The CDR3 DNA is TGTGCCAGCAGAGCCACAGAGAACTACGAGCAGTACTTC.

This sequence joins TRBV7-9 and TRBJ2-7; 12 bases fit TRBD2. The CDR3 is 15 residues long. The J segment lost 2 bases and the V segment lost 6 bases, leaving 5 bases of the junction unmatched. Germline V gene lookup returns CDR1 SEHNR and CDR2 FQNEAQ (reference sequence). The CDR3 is CASRDPSGRAYEQYF. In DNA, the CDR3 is TGTGCCAGCAGGGATCCTAGCGGGAGGGCCTACGAGCAGTACTTC.

Here the CDR3 DNA reads TGTGCCAGCAGTTTGGCACAGGGGCGGCCCTACGAGCAGTACTTC. Protein sequence: CASSLAQGRPYEQYF. V usage is TRBV27 and J usage is TRBJ2-7, with 7 bases lining up with TRBD1. The germline V gene has CDR1 MNHEY and CDR2 SMNVEV (reference sequence). V lost 3 bases, J lost 2 bases, and 7 bases stayed unmatched. The CDR3 loop spans 15 amino acids.

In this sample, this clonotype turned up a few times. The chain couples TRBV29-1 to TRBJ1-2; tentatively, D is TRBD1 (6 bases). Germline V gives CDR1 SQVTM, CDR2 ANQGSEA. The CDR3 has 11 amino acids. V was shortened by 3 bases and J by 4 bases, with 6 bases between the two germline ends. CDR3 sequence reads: CSVETGYGYTF. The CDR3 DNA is TGCAGCGTTGAGACAGGCTATGGCTACACCTTC.

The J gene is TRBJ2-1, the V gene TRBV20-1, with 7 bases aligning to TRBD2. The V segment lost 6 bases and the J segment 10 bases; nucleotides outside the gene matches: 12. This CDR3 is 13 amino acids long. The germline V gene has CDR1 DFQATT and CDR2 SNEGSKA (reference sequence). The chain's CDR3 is CSAPAGSSYEQFF. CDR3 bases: TGCAGTGCCCCAGCGGGAAGCTCCTACGAGCAGTTCTTC.

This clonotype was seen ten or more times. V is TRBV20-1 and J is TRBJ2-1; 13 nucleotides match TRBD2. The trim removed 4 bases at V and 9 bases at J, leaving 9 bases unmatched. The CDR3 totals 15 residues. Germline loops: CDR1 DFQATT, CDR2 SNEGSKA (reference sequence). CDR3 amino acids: CSATRTSGGVGEQFF. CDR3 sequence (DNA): TGCAGTGCTACCCGGACTAGCGGGGGTGTTGGTGAGCAGTTCTTC.

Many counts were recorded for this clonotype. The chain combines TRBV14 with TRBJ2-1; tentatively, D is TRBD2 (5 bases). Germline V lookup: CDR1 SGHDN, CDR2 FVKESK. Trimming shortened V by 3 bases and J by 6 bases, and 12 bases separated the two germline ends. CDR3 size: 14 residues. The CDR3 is CASSQDLVINEQFF. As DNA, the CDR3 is TGTGCCAGCAGCCAGGACTTGGTTATCAATGAGCAGTTCTTC.

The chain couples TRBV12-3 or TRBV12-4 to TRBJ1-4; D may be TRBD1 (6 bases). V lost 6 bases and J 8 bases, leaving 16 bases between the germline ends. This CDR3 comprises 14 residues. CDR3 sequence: CASSLRGAREKLFF. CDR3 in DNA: TGTGCCAGCAGCCTAAGGGGGGCGCGCGAAAAACTGTTTTTT.

As DNA, the CDR3 is TGCAGTGCTGCGGGGCAGGCTAGGGGCACTGAAGCTTTCTTT. Its protein product is CSAAGQARGTEAFF. The chain recombines TRBV20-1 with TRBJ1-1, with TRBD1 as a possible D gene (5 bases). The CDR3 is made up of 14 amino acids. Trimming removed 5 bases from V and 4 bases from J, with 17 bases in between. Germline values: CDR1 DFQATT, CDR2 SNEGSKA (reference sequence).

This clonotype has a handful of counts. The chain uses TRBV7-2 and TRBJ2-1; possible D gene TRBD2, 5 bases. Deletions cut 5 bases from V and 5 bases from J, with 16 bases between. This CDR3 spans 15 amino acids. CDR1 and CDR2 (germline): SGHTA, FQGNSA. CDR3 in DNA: TGTGCCAGCAGCCCCCGGGATTCAAGCAACAATGAGCAGTTCTTC. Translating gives CASSPRDSSNNEQFF. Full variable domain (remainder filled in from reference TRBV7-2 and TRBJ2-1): GAGVSQSPSNKVTEKGKDVELRCDPISGHTALYWYRQSLGQGLEFLIYFQGNSAPDKSGLPSDRFSAERTGGSVSTLTIQRTQQEDSAVYLCASSPRDSSNNEQFFGPGTRLTVL.

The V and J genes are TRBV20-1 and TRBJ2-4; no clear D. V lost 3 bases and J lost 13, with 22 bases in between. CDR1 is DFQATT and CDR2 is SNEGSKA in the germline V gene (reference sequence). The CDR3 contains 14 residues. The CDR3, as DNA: TGCAGTGCTAGCCAGGCGAGTACCTACAATGAGCAGTACTTC. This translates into CSASQASTYNEQYF.

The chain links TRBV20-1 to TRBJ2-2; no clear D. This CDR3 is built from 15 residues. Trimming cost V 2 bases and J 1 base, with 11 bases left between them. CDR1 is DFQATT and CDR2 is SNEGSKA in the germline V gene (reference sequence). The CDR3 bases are TGCAGTGCTAGAAAGGCTGGGATGAACACCGGGGAGCTGTTTTTT. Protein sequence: CSARKAGMNTGELFF.

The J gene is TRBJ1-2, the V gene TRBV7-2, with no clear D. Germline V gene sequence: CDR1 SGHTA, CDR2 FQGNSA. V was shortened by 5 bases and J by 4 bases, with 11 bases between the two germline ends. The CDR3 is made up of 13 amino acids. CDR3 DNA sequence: TGTGCCAGCAGCCCTCACGGGTTCTATGGCTACACCTTC. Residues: CASSPHGFYGYTF.

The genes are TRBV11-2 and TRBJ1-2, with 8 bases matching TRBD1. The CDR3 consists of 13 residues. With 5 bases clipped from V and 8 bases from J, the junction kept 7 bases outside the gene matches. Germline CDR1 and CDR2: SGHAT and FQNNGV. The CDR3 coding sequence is TGTGCCAGCAGCCAGACAGGGGTCTTCGGCTACACCTTC. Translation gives CASSQTGVFGYTF.

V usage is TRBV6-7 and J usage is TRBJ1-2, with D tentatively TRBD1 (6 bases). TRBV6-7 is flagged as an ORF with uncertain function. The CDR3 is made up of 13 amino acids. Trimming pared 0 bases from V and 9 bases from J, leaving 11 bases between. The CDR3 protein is CASSYSFQGSYTF. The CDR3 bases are TGTGCCAGCAGTTACTCCTTCCAGGGGAGCTACACCTTC.

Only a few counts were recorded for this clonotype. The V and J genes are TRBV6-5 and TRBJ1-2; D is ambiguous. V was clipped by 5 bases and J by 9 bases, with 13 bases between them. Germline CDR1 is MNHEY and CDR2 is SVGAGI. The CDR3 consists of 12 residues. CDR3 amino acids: CASSLVHGRYTF. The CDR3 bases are TGTGCCAGCAGTCTGGTACACGGTCGCTACACCTTC.

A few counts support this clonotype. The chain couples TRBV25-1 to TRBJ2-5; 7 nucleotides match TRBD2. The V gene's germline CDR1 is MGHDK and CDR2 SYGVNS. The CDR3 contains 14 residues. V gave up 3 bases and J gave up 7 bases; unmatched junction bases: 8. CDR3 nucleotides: TGTGCCAGCAGTGACCTAGCGGAAAGTGGGACCCAGTACTTC. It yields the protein CASSDLAESGTQYF.

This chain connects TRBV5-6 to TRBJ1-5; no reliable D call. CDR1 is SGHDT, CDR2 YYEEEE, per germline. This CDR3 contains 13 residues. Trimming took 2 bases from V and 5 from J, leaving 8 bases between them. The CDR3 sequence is CASSLTPDQPQHF. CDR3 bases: TGTGCCAGCAGCTTAACACCGGATCAGCCCCAGCATTTT. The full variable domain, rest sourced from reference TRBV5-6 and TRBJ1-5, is DAGVTQSPTHLIKTRGQQVTLRCSPKSGHDTVSWYQQALGQGPQFIFQYYEEEERQRGNFPDRFSGHQFPNYSSELNVNALLLGDSALYLCASSLTPDQPQHFGDGTRLSIL.

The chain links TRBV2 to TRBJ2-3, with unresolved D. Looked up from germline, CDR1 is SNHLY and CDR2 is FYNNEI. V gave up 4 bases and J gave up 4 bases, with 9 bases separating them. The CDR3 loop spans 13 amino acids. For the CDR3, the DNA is TGTGCCAGCAGTGTGTTGAGGTCAGATACGCAGTATTTT. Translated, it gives CASSVLRSDTQYF.

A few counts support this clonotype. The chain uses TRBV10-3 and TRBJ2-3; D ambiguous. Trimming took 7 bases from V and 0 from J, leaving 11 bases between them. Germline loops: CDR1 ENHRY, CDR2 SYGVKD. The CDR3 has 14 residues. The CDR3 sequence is CAIKVPTSTDTQYF. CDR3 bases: TGTGCCATCAAAGTACCTACTAGCACAGATACGCAGTATTTT.

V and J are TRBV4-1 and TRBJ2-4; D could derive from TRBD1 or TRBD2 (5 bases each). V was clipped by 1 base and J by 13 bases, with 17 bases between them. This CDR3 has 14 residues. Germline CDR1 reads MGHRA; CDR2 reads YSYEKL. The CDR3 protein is CASSQVQGFGEQYF. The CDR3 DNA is TGCGCCAGCAGCCAAGTCCAGGGATTCGGGGAGCAGTACTTC.

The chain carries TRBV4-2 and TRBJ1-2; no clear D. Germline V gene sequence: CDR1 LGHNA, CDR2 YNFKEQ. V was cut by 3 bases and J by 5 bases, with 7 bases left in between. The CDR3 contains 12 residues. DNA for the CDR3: TGTGCCAGCAGCCATCAGGAGTATGGCTACACCTTC. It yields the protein CASSHQEYGYTF.

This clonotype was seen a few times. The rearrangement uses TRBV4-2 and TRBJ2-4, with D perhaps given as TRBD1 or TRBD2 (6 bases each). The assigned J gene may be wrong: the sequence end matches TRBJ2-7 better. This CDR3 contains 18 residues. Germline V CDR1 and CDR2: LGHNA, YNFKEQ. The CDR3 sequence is CASSQGGAGHSLGYEQYF. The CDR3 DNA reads TGTGCCAGCAGCCAAGGGGGGGCAGGGCACTCCTTAGGCTACGAGCAGTACTTC.

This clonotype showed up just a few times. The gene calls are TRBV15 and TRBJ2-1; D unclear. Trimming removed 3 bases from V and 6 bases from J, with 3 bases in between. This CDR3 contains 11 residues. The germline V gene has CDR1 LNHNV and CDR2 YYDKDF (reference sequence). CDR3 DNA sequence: TGTGCCACCAGCAGTGCCAATGAGCAGTTCTTC. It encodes CATSSANEQFF.